This T cell receptor beta chain was observed in a study of radiotherapy plus CTLA-4 blockade in lung cancer. Study in general: With 31% of patients having disease control, objective responses were seen in roughly 19%.

The study treated chemo-refractory metastatic non-small-cell lung cancer patients with focal radiation plus ipilimumab CTLA-4 blockade. Findings and caveats of the study: TCR clones from tumors expanded in blood after radiotherapy plus ipilimumab.

Libraries were prepared by immunoSEQ multiplex PCR; TCRdb keeps only in-frame clonotypes and omits some of them. Of around 80,000 clones in the sample, roughly four fifths were seen once. Trimming pared 1 base from V and 4 bases from J, leaving 7 bases between. This CDR3 contains 13 residues. Germline CDR1 SGHAT, CDR2 FQDESV (reference sequence). This clone was seen a few times. The antigen is unknown. This TCR was sampled from a human donor with non-small cell lung cancer whose response to radiotherapy plus ipilimumab could not be evaluated. The chain couples TRBV11-1 to TRBJ2-5; D possibly corresponds to TRBD1 (6 bases). The sample consisted of peripheral blood, taken from a patient treated with radiotherapy plus ipilimumab. The CDR3, as DNA: TGTGCCAGCAGCTTAGTCAGGGGAGAGACCCAGTACTTC. It is translated as CASSLVRGETQYF.